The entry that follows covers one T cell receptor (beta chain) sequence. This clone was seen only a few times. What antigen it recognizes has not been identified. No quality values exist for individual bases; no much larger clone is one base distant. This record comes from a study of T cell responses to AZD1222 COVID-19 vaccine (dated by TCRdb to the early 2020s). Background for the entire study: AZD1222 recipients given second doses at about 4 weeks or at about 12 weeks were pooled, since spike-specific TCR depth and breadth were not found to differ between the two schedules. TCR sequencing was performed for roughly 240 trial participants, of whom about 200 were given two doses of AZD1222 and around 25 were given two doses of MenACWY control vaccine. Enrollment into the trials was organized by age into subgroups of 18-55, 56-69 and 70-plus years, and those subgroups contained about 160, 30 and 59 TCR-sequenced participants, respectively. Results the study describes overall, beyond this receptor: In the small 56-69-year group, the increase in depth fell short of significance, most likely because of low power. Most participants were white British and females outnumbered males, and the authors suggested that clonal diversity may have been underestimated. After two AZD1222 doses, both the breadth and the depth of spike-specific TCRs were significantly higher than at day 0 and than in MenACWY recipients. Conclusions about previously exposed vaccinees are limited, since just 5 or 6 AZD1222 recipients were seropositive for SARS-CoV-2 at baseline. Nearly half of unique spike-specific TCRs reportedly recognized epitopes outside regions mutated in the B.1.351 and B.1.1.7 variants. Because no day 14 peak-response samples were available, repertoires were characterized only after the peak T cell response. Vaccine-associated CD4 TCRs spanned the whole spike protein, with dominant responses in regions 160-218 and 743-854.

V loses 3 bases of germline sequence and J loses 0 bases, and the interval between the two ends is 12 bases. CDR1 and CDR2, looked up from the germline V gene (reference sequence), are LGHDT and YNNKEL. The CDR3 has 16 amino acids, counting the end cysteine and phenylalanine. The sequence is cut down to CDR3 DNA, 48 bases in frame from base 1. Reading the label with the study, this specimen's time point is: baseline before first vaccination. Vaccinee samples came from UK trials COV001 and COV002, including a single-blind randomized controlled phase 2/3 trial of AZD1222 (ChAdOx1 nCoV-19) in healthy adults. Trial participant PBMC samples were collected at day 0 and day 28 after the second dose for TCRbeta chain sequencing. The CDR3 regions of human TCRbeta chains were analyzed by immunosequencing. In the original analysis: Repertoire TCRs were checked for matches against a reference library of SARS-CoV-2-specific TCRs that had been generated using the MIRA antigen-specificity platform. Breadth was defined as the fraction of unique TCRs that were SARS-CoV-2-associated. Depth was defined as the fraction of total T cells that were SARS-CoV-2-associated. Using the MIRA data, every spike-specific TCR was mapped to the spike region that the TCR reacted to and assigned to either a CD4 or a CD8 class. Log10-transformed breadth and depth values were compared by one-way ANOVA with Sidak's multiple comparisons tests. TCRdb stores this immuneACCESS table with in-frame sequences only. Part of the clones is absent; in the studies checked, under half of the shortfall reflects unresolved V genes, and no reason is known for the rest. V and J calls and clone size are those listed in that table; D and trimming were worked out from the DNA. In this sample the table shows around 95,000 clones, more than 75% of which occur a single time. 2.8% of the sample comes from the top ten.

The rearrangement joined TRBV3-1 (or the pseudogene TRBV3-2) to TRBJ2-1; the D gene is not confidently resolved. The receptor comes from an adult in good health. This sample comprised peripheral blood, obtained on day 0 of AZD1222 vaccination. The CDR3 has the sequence CASSQPRKCSYNEQFF. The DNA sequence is TGTGCCAGCAGCCAGCCGAGAAAGTGCTCCTACAATGAGCAGTTCTTC.